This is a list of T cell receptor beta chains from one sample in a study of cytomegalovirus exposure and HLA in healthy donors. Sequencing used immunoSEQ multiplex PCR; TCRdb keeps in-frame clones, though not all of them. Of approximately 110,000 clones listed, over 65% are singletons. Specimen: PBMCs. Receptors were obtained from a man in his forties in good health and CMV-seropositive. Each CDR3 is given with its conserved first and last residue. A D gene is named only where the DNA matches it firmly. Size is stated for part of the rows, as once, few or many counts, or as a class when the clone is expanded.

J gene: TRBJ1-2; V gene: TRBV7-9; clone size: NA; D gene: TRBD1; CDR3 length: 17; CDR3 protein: CSSSFEDRGYANYGYTF; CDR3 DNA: TGTTCCAGCAGCTTCGAGGACAGGGGGTATGCTAACTATGGCTACACCTTC
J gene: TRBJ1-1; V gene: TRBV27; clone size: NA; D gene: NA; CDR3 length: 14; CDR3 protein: CASSLVGAYTEAFF; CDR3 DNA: TGTGCCAGCAGTTTGGTGGGGGCTTACACTGAAGCTTTCTTT
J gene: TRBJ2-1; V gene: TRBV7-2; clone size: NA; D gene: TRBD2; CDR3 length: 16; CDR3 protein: CASSLGLAVDYNEQFF; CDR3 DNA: TGTGCCAGCAGCTTGGGACTAGCGGTCGACTACAATGAGCAGTTCTTC
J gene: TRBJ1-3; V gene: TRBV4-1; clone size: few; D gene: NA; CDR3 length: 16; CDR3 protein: CASSPRGGRNGNTIYF; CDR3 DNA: TGCGCCAGCAGCCCTCGGGGGGGGAGAAATGGAAACACCATATATTTT
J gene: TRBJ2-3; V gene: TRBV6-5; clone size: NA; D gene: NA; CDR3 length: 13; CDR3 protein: CASRQGWADTQYF; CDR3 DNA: TGTGCCAGCAGGCAGGGGTGGGCAGATACGCAGTATTTT
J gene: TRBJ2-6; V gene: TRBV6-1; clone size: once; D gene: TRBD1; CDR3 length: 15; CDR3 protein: CASSETGAGANGLTF; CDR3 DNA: TGTGCCAGCAGTGAAACAGGGGCTGGGGCCAACGGCCTGACTTTC
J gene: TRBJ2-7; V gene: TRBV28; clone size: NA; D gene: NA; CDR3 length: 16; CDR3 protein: CASSYPGGARGYEQYF; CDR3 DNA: TGTGCCAGCAGTTATCCGGGGGGCGCACGAGGCTACGAGCAGTACTTC
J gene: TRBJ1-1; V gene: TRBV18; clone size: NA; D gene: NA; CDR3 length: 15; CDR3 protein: CASSPTSSMNTEAFF; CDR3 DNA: TGTGCCAGCTCACCAACGAGTAGCATGAACACTGAAGCTTTCTTT
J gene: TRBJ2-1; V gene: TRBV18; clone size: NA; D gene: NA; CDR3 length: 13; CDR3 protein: CASSPPVTRAFFF; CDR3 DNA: TGTGCCAGCTCACCACCGGTCACTAGAGCTTTCTTCTTC
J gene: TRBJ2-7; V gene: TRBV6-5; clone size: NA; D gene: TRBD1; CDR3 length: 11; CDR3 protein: CASSYGQGQYF; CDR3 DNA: TGTGCCAGCAGTTACGGACAGGGGCAGTACTTC
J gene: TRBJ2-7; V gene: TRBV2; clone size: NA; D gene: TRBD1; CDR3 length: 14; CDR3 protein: CASSEQGANYEQYF; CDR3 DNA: TGTGCCAGCAGTGAACAGGGGGCAAACTACGAGCAGTACTTC
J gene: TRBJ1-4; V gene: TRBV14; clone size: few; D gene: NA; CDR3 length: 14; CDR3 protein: CASSQPSTNEKLFF; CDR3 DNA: TGTGCCAGCAGCCAACCTTCAACTAATGAAAAACTGTTTTTT
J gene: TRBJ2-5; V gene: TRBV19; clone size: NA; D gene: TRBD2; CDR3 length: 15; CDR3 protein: CASSTGLAGVETQYF; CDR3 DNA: TGTGCCAGTAGTACCGGACTAGCGGGAGTTGAGACCCAGTACTTC
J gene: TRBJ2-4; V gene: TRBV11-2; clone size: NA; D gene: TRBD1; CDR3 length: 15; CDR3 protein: CASSFQTGGLGSQYF; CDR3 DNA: TGTGCCAGCAGCTTTCAGACAGGGGGATTAGGCAGTCAGTACTTC
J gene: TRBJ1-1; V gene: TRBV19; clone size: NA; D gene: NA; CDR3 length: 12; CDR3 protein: CASSTHTSEAFF; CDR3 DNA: TGTGCCAGTAGTACTCACACCTCTGAAGCTTTCTTT
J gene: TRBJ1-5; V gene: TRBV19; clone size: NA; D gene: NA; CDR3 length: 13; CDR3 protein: CATLGSRDQPQHF; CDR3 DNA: TGTGCCACTCTTGGGAGTAGGGATCAGCCCCAGCATTTT
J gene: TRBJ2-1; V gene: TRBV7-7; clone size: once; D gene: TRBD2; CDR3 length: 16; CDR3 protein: CASSPGGVTSYNEQFF; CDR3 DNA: TGTGCTAGCAGCCCCGGGGGGGTGACCTCCTACAATGAGCAGTTCTTC
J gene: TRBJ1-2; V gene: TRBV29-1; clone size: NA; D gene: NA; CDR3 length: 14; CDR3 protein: CSVTGSLANYGYTF; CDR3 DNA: TGCAGCGTGACCGGGAGTCTAGCTAACTATGGCTACACCTTC
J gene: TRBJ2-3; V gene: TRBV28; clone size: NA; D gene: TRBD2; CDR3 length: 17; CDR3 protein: CASSLRLAGASTDTQYF; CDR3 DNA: TGTGCCAGCAGTTTACGACTAGCGGGGGCAAGCACAGATACGCAGTATTTT
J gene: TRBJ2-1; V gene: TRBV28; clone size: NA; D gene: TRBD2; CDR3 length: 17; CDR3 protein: CASSSLGLAGGYNEQFF; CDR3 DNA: TGTGCCAGCAGTTCACTCGGACTAGCGGGAGGGTACAATGAGCAGTTCTTC
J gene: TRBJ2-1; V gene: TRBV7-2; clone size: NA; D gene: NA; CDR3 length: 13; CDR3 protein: CASSTGAYNEQFF; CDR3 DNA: TGTGCCAGCAGCACAGGAGCCTACAATGAGCAGTTCTTC
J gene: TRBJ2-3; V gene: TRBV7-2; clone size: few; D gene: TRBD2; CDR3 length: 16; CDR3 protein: CASSTPGLADTDTQYF; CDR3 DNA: TGTGCCAGCAGCACCCCGGGACTAGCGGACACAGATACGCAGTATTTT
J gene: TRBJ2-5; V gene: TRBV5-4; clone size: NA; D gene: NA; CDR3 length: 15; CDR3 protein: CASSGGGGRKETQYF; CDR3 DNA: TGTGCCAGCAGCGGTGGGGGGGGGCGGAAAGAGACCCAGTACTTC
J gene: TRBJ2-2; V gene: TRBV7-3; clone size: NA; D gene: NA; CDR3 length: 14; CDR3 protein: CASSLAGVTGELFF; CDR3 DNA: TGTGCCAGCAGCTTAGCAGGCGTAACCGGGGAGCTGTTTTTT
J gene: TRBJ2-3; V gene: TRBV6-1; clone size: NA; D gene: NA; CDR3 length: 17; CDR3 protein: CASSEARLGGRADTQYF; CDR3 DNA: TGTGCCAGCAGTGAAGCCCGCCTGGGGGGGCGGGCAGATACGCAGTATTTT
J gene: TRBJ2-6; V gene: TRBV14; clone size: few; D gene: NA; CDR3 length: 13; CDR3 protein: CASSQVSANGLTF; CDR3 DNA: TGTGCCAGCAGCCAAGTGAGTGCCAACGGCCTGACTTTC
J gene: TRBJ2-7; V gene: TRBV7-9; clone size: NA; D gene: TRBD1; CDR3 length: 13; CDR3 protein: CASSHRGRYEQYF; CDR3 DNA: TGTGCCAGCAGCCACAGGGGTCGATACGAGCAGTACTTC
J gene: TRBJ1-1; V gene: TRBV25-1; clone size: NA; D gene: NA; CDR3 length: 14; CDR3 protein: CASSEVQEGTEAFF; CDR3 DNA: TGTGCCAGCAGTGAAGTACAGGAGGGGACTGAAGCTTTCTTT
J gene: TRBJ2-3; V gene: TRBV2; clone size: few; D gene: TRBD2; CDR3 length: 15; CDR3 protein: CASKVMREGGNTQYF; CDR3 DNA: TGTGCCAGCAAGGTTATGCGGGAGGGCGGGAATACGCAGTATTTT
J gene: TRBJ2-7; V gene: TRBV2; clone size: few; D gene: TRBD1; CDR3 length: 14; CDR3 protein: CASRRTGNLYEQYF; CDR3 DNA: TGTGCCAGCAGGAGGACAGGGAATCTCTACGAGCAGTACTTC
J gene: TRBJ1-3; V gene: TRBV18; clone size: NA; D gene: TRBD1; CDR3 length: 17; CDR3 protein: CASSPPSTGTSGNTIYF; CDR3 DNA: TGTGCCAGCTCACCACCGTCGACAGGGACCTCTGGAAACACCATATATTTT